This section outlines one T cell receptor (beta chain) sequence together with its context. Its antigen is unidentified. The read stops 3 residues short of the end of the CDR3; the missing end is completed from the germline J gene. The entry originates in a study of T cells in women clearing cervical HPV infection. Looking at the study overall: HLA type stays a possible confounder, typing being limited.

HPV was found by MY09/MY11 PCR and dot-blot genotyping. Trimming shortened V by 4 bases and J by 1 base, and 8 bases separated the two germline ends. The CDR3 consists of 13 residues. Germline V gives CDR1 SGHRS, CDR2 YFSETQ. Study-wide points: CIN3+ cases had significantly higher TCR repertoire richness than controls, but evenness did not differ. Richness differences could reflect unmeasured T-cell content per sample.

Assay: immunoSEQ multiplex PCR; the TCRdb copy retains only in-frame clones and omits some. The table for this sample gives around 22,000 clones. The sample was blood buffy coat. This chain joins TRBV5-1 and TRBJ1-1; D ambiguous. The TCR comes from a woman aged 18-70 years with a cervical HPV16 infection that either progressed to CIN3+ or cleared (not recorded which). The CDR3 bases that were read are TGCGCCAGCAGCCAAGAACAGAACACTGAA. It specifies CASSQEQNTE. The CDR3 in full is CASSQEQNTEAFF.